One sample yielded the 10 T cell receptor beta chains listed below, sequenced in a study of blood T cells in healthy people across ages. The use of a sample-barcoded 5' primer and a J-beta primer mix characterized a second PCR of about 7 to 12 cycles. MiXCR, run by TCRdb on the 5' RACE reads, gives a single entry per CDR3 protein. The table has some 1.5 million distinct CDR3 sequences, about 42% seen once; the top ten hold about 4%. Input material: blood. The receptor source for this set is a woman aged 18-35 years in good health.

This clonotype was seen a handful of times. The V call is TRBV7-9, the J call TRBJ1-6; D unresolved. Germline CDR1 and CDR2: SEHNR and FQNEAQ (reference sequence). The CDR3 is 12 residues long. The V end lost 5 bases, the J end lost 8 bases, and 7 bases lay between the germline ends. The CDR3 coding sequence is TGTGCCAGCAGCACTGGGGATTCACCCCTCCACTTT. Its protein is CASSTGDSPLHF.

This clonotype was counted only a few times. This clone may be a read error of a much larger clone one base away. The chain uses TRBV7-8 and TRBJ2-1, with D perhaps TRBD2 (5 bases). Germline V gene lookup returns CDR1 SGHVS and CDR2 FQNEAQ. The CDR3 extends over 16 amino acids. DNA of the CDR3: TGTGCCAGCAGCTTAGGGGGTAGCGCCTCCTACAAGGAGCAGTTCTTC. Protein: CASSLGGSASYKEQFF.

This clonotype was observed a few times. The chain is built from TRBV7-6 and TRBJ2-1; TRBD1 might be the D (6 bases). V was clipped by 2 bases and J by 2 bases, with 10 bases between them. The CDR3 runs 15 residues. Germline loops: CDR1 SGHVS, CDR2 FNYEAQ. The CDR3 is CASSLRQVTYNEQFF. The CDR3 region has the DNA TGTGCCAGCAGCTTAAGACAGGTCACCTACAATGAGCAGTTCTTC.

As for this clonotype: The germline gene is not matched at one end of the junction; a read error may be the cause. The V and J genes are TRBV4-3 and TRBJ1-2; D is unresolved. Per the germline V gene, CDR1 is LGHNA and CDR2 is YSLEER. This CDR3 contains 14 residues. The CDR3 sequence is CASSPSVANYDYTF. The CDR3 coding sequence is TGCGCCAGCAGCCCGTCTGTTGCTAACTATGACTACACCTTC.

This clonotype has just one count. This chain links TRBV20-1 with TRBJ2-4, with 7 bases fitting TRBD2. Per germline, CDR1 DFQATT and CDR2 SNEGSKA (reference sequence). V dropped 1 base and J dropped 13; count of bases not matched to a gene: 16. CDR3 size: 15 residues. CDR3 sequence (DNA): TGCAGTGCTAGAGGCAGGGACTTCCACCGGGAGGAGCAGTACTTC. Its translation is CSARGRDFHREEQYF.

V is TRBV9 and J is TRBJ2-7; unclear D gene. The end of the DNA is better explained by TRBJ2-5, so the J call may be wrong. The CDR3 is 13 residues long. Germline V gene lookup returns CDR1 SGDLS and CDR2 YYNGEE. For the CDR3, the DNA is TGTGCCAGCAGCGTACGAGTATCAGAGACCCAGTACTTC. Translation: CASSVRVSETQYF.

This clonotype was detected a few times. Since a much larger clone is just one base distant, this may be a read error. The rearrangement joins TRBV9 to TRBJ2-1; maybe TRBD2 (5 bases). Germline CDR1 is SGDLS and CDR2 is YYNGEE. There are 15 residues in the CDR3. In nucleotides, the CDR3 is TGTGCCAGCATCGTAGAGGGCCTCTCGGCAGAGGAGCAGTTCTTC. This codes for CASIVEGLSAEEQFF.

Only one count was recorded for this clonotype. V is TRBV27 and J is TRBJ2-7, with 8 bases that match TRBD2. The DNA end lines up better with TRBJ2-4; the J call may be wrong. Germline V gene lookup returns CDR1 MNHEY and CDR2 SMNVEV (reference sequence). The CDR3 has 13 residues. The CDR3 loop reads CASRRPGGSIQYF. CDR3 in DNA: TGTGCCAGCAGGCGACCGGGGGGGAGCATTCAGTACTTC.

V gene TRBV2 combines with J gene TRBJ1-5; D ambiguous. Trimming left V 3 bases short and J 3 bases short, with 9 bases between. The CDR3 runs to 14 residues. Germline CDR1 SNHLY, CDR2 FYNNEI. CDR3 in DNA: TGTGCCAGCAGTGATCCGGGATTCAATCAGCCCCAGCATTTT. Protein product: CASSDPGFNQPQHF.

Worth noting for this clonotype: Just one base apart from a much larger clone, this may be a read error. This chain uses TRBV12-3 or TRBV12-4 with TRBJ2-7; D is undetermined. This CDR3 has 13 residues. CDR3 protein: CACSLSRSYEQYF. The CDR3, as DNA: TGTGCCTGCAGTTTGAGTAGGTCCTACGAGCAGTACTTC.